The clone carrying this T cell receptor beta chain was seen ten or more times. The target antigen is unknown. The data stem from a study of T cell repertoires in cytomegalovirus infection. MiXCR, run by TCRdb on the reads, gives a single entry per CDR3 protein. Of some 300,000 distinct CDR3 sequences detected, roughly 16% appear once; the ten largest clones hold around 11%. Whole-study results and caveats: Cumulated frequencies of public TCR beta families served to identify carriers of CMV plus the relevant HLA. CMV-specific HLA-C-restricted TCR beta clonotypes dominated the ex vivo response.

V trimming: 8 bases; J trimming: 11 bases; junction bases outside the gene matches: 15. The germline V gene encodes CDR1 MDHEN and CDR2 SYDVKM. The CDR3 sequence is 13 residues long. The specimen sequenced was PBMCs. The chain recombines TRBV28 with TRBJ2-7; TRBD1 matches at 7 bases. This clonotype was obtained from a human donor in good health (CMV status not recorded). Some clones in this sample may be carry-over from other donors' samples. The CDR3 DNA sequence: TGTGCCAGCTATGAGGGAAGACAGGGTAGGGAGTACTTC. It is translated as CASYEGRQGREYF.